The 5 T cell receptor beta chains below come from one sample, sequenced in a study of OX40 agonist ivuxolimab in advanced cancers. Assay: immunoSEQ multiplex PCR; the TCRdb copy retains only in-frame clones and omits some. The profile covers some 100,000 clones, with 90% appearing a single time and 0.31% taken by the ten largest. The sample consisted of CD4+ or CD8+ T cells sorted from blood, taken in a trial of the OX40 agonist ivuxolimab. These receptors came from an adult with an advanced solid tumor such as melanoma, head and neck, liver or kidney cancer.

The gene calls are TRBV30 and TRBJ1-6, with 7 bases lining up with TRBD1. Germline assignment: CDR1 GTSNPN and CDR2 SVGIG (reference sequence). The V segment lost 5 bases and the J segment 5 bases; nucleotides outside the gene matches: 6. The CDR3 loop spans 14 amino acids. The CDR3 spells CAWGEGQNNSPLHF. The CDR3 bases are TGTGCCTGGGGCGAGGGACAGAATAATTCACCCCTCCACTTT. The variable domain in full, completed from reference TRBV30 and TRBJ1-6, reads SQTIHQWPATLVQPVGSPLSLECTVEGTSNPNLYWYRQAAGRGLQLLFYSVGIGQISSEVPQNLSASRPQDRQFILSSKKLLLSDSGFYLCAWGEGQNNSPLHFGNGTRLTVT.

The CDR3 sequence is CASSPGTGYNEQFF. The CDR3 nucleotides are TGTGCCAGCAGCCCAGGGACAGGGTACAATGAGCAGTTCTTC. The chain recombines TRBV11-3 with TRBJ2-1; 9 bases agree with TRBD1. Germline V gives CDR1 SGHNT, CDR2 YENEEA. J gave up 4 bases and V 5 bases, and 3 bases lay outside the gene matches. The CDR3 runs to 14 residues.

This clone was found a few times. This chain connects TRBV27 to TRBJ2-1; TRBD2 agrees at 8 bases. The CDR3 is made up of 14 amino acids. The V gene end was trimmed by 11 bases and the J gene end by 9 bases; junction bases not matched to a gene: 15. Germline loops: CDR1 MNHEY, CDR2 SMNVEV (reference sequence). The CDR3 is CACRRAGGNGEQFF. The DNA of the CDR3 is TGTGCCTGCCGGAGGGCGGGAGGAAATGGTGAGCAGTTCTTC.

The J gene is TRBJ2-4, the V gene TRBV5-6, with D perhaps TRBD2 (6 bases). The CDR3 covers 15 residues. Germline CDR1 and CDR2: SGHDT and YYEEEE. Trimming took off 4 bases at V and 7 bases at J, with 18 bases between the two ends. The CDR3 reads CASSPGVRGLNIQYF. In DNA, the CDR3 is TGTGCCAGCAGCCCGGGGGTAAGGGGACTGAACATTCAGTACTTC.

V usage is TRBV7-3 and J usage is TRBJ1-1; weak D call: TRBD1 (5 bases). The CDR3 sequence is 13 residues long. V was cut by 5 bases and J by 5 bases, with 12 bases left in between. Germline values: CDR1 SGHTA, CDR2 FQGTGA. The CDR3 loop is CASSPGRETEAFF. DNA of the CDR3: TGTGCCAGCAGCCCCGGCAGGGAGACTGAAGCTTTCTTT.